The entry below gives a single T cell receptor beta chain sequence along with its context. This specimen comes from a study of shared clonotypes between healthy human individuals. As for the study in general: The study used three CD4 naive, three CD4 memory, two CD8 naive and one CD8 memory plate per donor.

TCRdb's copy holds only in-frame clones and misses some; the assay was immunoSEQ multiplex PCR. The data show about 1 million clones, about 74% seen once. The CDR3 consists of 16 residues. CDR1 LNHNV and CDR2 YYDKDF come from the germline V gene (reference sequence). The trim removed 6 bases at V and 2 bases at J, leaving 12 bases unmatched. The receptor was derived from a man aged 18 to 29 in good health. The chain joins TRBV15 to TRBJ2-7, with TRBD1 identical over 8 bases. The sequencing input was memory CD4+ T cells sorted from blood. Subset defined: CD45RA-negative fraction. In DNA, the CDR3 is TGTGCCACCAGTTCTGACAGGGGTCGCTTTACCTACGAGCAGTACTTC. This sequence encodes CATSSDRGRFTYEQYF.